The 4 T cell receptor beta chains below were found in one sample sequenced in a study of T-cell memory formation after mild COVID-19 (dated by TCRdb to the early 2020s). Receptors were amplified or captured by 5' RACE. The instrument given in TCRdb is Illumina NovaSeq 6000. TCRdb itself trimmed the public reads at Q25 with fastp, ran MiXCR and retained productive beta chains. Identical CDR3 protein sequences are pooled into one entry, listed with their most common genes and DNA. The sample contains tens of thousands of distinct CDR3 sequences, around 9.7% of them found a single time. Together, the top ten hold roughly 10% of the sample. Input material: PBMCs or a T cell subset sorted from them (not recorded which). These TCRs come from an adult woman who had mild COVID-19 (a few samples of this study predate the infection). The sample titles of this study are shuffled in the database, so cell type and time point are left out; the donor was told from shared clones.

This clonotype was observed a handful of times. The chain has TRBV20-1 and TRBJ2-4, with 12 bases lining up with TRBD2. The CDR3 is 20 residues long. Germline V CDR1 and CDR2: DFQATT, SNEGSKA (reference sequence). Unmatched junction bases numbered 20, after V lost 8 bases and J lost 0 bases. The CDR3 spells CSSLGTPGLAGGIAKNIQYF. CDR3 coding DNA: TGCAGTTCTTTAGGGACCCCGGGGCTAGCGGGAGGGATAGCCAAAAACATTCAGTACTTC.

The gene calls are TRBV12-3 or TRBV12-4 and TRBJ1-1; D uncertain. The CDR3 loop spans 13 amino acids. V lost 3 bases, J lost 2 bases, and 7 bases lay in between. The CDR3 sequence: CASSFEGNTEAFF. CDR3 nucleotides: TGTGCCAGCAGTTTTGAGGGTAACACTGAAGCTTTCTTT.

This clonotype was detected only a few times. This chain uses TRBV7-6 with TRBJ2-2; 10 nucleotides match TRBD2. V lost 3 bases to trimming and J lost 4 bases; unmatched junction nucleotides: 2. The CDR3 contains 15 residues. CDR1 is SGHVS and CDR2 is FNYEAQ in the germline V gene. Here the CDR3 reads CASSLERGGTGELFF. The CDR3 DNA reads as TGTGCCAGCAGCTTGGAGCGGGGGGGCACCGGGGAGCTGTTTTTT.

This chain links TRBV7-2 with TRBJ2-7; D is uncertain. Germline V gives CDR1 SGHTA, CDR2 FQGNSA. The CDR3 is 15 amino acids. Trimming cost V 1 base and J 3 bases, with 13 bases left between them. DNA of the CDR3: TGTGCCAGCAGCTTAGAAGCCCAACCGGGCTACGAGCAGTACTTC. Amino acids: CASSLEAQPGYEQYF. Drawing the rest from reference TRBV7-2 and TRBJ2-7, the complete variable domain is GAGVSQSPSNKVTEKGKDVELRCDPISGHTALYWYRQSLGQGLEFLIYFQGNSAPDKSGLPSDRFSAERTGGSVSTLTIQRTQQEDSAVYLCASSLEAQPGYEQYFGPGTRLTVT.